This T cell receptor beta chain emerged from a study of CD8+ T cells in alopecia areata. Points from the study as a whole: Lesional scalp, especially alopecia totalis/universalis, showed higher clonality than normal scalp. Alphabeta T cells residing in normal skin are also sequenced in scalp samples.

This CDR3 contains 14 residues. Germline CDR1 SGHVS, CDR2 FQNEAQ. V lost 5 bases to trimming and J lost 3 bases; unmatched junction nucleotides: 5. To note about this clone: What it binds is not known.

PBMCs provided sorted CD4+ and CD8+ T cells. Once RNA had been extracted, it was reverse transcribed into cDNA to act as the sequencing template. Data came from immunoSEQ multiplex PCR; TCRdb stores just in-frame clones and leaves some out. In the table there are around 190,000 clones, approximately 53% of which are singletons. The source material was CD8+ T cells sorted from blood. The gene calls are TRBV7-8 and TRBJ2-5; TRBD1 agrees at 8 bases. The TCR sequence derives from a human donor in good health. The CDR3 region is CASSPMTGEETQYF. The CDR3 nucleotides read TGTGCCAGCAGCCCAATGACAGGGGAAGAGACCCAGTACTTC.